This entry lists 16 T cell receptor beta chains sequenced from one sample in a study of regulatory T cells in long-lasting Graves disease. Time point in this sample: persistent/refractory GD, antithyroid drugs over 5 years with positive TRAb. RNA from PBMCs was the source of the TCR library. Arm-PCR of CDR3 regions with iRepertoire HTBI primers generated TCR beta libraries. TCRdb called the multiplex PCR reads again in MiXCR, with one record for every CDR3 protein. The sample includes about 450,000 distinct CDR3 sequences, around 22% of them seen just once. Sequencing used peripheral blood mononuclear cells (PBMCs), obtained when the disease was refractory, from a patient treated with antithyroid drugs. These receptors all stem from a female donor with Graves disease.

This sequence joins TRBV6-5 and TRBJ2-7, with 7 bases that match TRBD2. The CDR3 is made up of 14 amino acids. Germline CDR1 MNHEY, CDR2 SVGAGI. V gave up 3 bases and J gave up 0 bases; unmatched junction bases: 2. The CDR3 coding sequence is TGTGCCAGCAGTTATAAGCGGGGCTCCTACGAGCAGTACTTC. Translation: CASSYKRGSYEQYF.

This clonotype was detected a few times. This chain joins TRBV19 and TRBJ2-7; D call uncertain. V dropped 3 bases and J dropped 6 bases, with 12 bases sitting between them. The CDR3 contains 13 residues. Germline CDR1 and CDR2: LNHDA and SQIVND (reference sequence). Here the CDR3 reads CASSILPGTEQYF. The CDR3 DNA follows: TGTGCCAGTAGTATTCTCCCAGGTACCGAGCAGTACTTC.

This clonotype was counted only a few times. V and J are TRBV19 and TRBJ1-1; D unresolved. Germline V gene sequence: CDR1 LNHDA, CDR2 SQIVND (reference sequence). V lost 3 bases and J lost 1, with 15 bases in between. The CDR3 covers 16 residues. In nucleotides, the CDR3 is TGTGCCAGTAGTATCGCGGGGTCCCTGGCGAACACTGAAGCTTTCTTT. Translating gives CASSIAGSLANTEAFF.

This clonotype was counted a few times. The rearrangement links TRBV28 to TRBJ1-5; D perhaps matches TRBD1 (5 bases). The ends were cut back, 4 bases at V and 3 bases at J, with 13 bases in the middle. This CDR3 spans 15 amino acids. Germline-derived CDR1 and CDR2 are MDHEN and SYDVKM. CDR3 protein: CASSSQGFNNQPQHF. CDR3 sequence (DNA): TGTGCCAGCAGTTCCCAGGGTTTTAACAATCAGCCCCAGCATTTT.

This clonotype was seen a few times. A read error may account for a junction end that differs from germline. The chain has TRBV5-1 and TRBJ1-2; D gene ambiguous. Looked up from germline, CDR1 is SGHRS and CDR2 is YFSETQ. The CDR3 extends over 15 amino acids. The CDR3 is CASSPGDPELGGYTF. The CDR3 coding sequence is TGCGCCAGCAGCCCCGGCGACCCGGAATTAGGTGGCTACACTTTC.

This clonotype was picked up many times. Here the CDR3 reads CSARDSRGQPNEKLFF. In nucleotides, the CDR3 is TGCAGTGCTAGAGATTCGAGGGGACAGCCTAATGAAAAACTGTTTTTT. The chain combines TRBV20-1 with TRBJ1-4; 7 nucleotides match TRBD1. Losses at the gene ends were 0 bases for V and 3 bases for J; bases not matched to a gene: 7. Germline V gene sequence: CDR1 DFQATT, CDR2 SNEGSKA (reference sequence). This CDR3 comprises 16 residues.

This clonotype was counted a few times. The chain carries TRBV2 and TRBJ2-2, with D possibly TRBD2 on 5 matching bases. Germline-derived CDR1 and CDR2 are SNHLY and FYNNEI. Trimming cost V 0 bases and J 1 base, with 6 bases left between them. CDR3 size: 15 residues. The CDR3 coding sequence is TGTGCCAGCAGTGAAGCGGGAGTGAACACCGGGGAGCTGTTTTTT. It specifies CASSEAGVNTGELFF.

This clonotype was recorded at least ten times. The chain combines TRBV7-2 with TRBJ2-5; 10 bases are a match to TRBD2. Trimming at V came to 5 bases and at J to 2 bases, leaving 8 bases not matched to a gene. In germline, CDR1 is SGHTA, CDR2 FQGNSA. The CDR3 has 16 amino acids. CDR3 DNA: TGTGCCAGCAGCATAGTACCGGGACTAGCGCAAGAGACCCAGTACTTC. Translation: CASSIVPGLAQETQYF.

Many counts were recorded for this clonotype. J is TRBJ2-7 and V is TRBV6-9; 9 bases agree with TRBD1. J lost 1 base, V lost 2 bases, and 18 bases had no gene match. Germline lookup yields CDR1 MNHGY and CDR2 SVAAGI. CDR3 length equals 20 residues. The CDR3 DNA is TGTGCCAGCAGTTATCCGTTATATGGACAGGGGAGAACGAGATCCTACGAGCAGTACTTC. Translating it yields CASSYPLYGQGRTRSYEQYF.

The V and J genes are TRBV6-1 and TRBJ2-2, with a weak D call TRBD1 (6 bases). The CDR3 totals 14 residues. V was clipped by 6 bases and J by 1 base, with 9 bases between them. Germline values: CDR1 MNHNS, CDR2 SASEGT. The CDR3: CASRQGGNTGELFF. The CDR3 nucleotides read TGTGCCAGCAGGCAAGGGGGGAACACCGGGGAGCTGTTTTTT.

The chain has TRBV30 and TRBJ1-1; perhaps TRBD1 as D (5 bases). CDR1 is GTSNPN, CDR2 SVGIG, per germline (reference sequence). V was clipped by 6 bases and J by 5 bases, with 19 bases between them. The CDR3 totals 14 residues. In nucleotides, the CDR3 is TGTGCCTGCCTGACAGCCCGGCTTAGGACTGAAGCTTTCTTT. It is translated as CACLTARLRTEAFF.

The chain employs TRBV15 and TRBJ2-1, with 7 bases aligning to TRBD2. The length of the CDR3 is 16 residues. With V trimmed by 1 base and J by 3 bases, 6 bases remained unmatched. The germline CDR1 and CDR2 sequences are LNHNV and YYDKDF (reference sequence). CDR3 coding DNA: TGTGCCACCAGCAGAGGAGTAGCGGGCCTCTACAATGAGCAGTTCTTC. It is translated as CATSRGVAGLYNEQFF. The full variable domain, with the rest looked up from reference TRBV15 and TRBJ2-1, is DAMVIQNPRYQVTQFGKPVTLSCSQTLNHNVMYWYQQKSSQAPKLLFHYYDKDFNNEADTPDNFQSRRPNTSFCFLDIRSPGLGDTAMYLCATSRGVAGLYNEQFFGPGTRLTVL.

This clonotype has a count of ten or more. One junction end does not reproduce the germline sequence, and a read error may be involved. The rearrangement links TRBV12-3 or TRBV12-4 to TRBJ2-7, with D tentatively TRBD1 (6 bases). The CDR3 has 13 amino acids. CDR3 nucleotide sequence: TGTGCCAGCAGTTTCTTTGGGGGCGAGATCCTTTTTTTC. It specifies CASSFFGGEILFF.

There are a few counts of this clonotype. The CDR3 spells CATSVFTGELFF. The CDR3 DNA reads TGTGCCACCAGTGTATTCACCGGGGAGCTGTTTTTT. The V and J genes are TRBV24-1 and TRBJ2-2, with no clear D. Germline CDR1 is KGHDR and CDR2 is SFDVKD. The CDR3 loop spans 12 amino acids. V was pared by 5 bases and J by 4 bases, with 4 bases between.

The chain joins TRBV6-1 to TRBJ2-1; a possible D gene is TRBD1 (5 bases). This CDR3 is built from 14 residues. Trimming cost V 6 bases and J 6 bases, with 15 bases left between them. Germline V gene data show CDR1 as MNHNS and CDR2 as SASEGT. This chain's CDR3 is CASRNSWQGNEQFF. Written as DNA, the CDR3 is TGTGCCAGCAGGAACTCATGGCAGGGCAATGAGCAGTTCTTC.

The chain recombines TRBV4-3 with TRBJ1-1; TRBD1 agrees at 7 bases. Germline-derived CDR1 and CDR2 are LGHNA and YSLEER. The CDR3 extends over 18 amino acids. With V trimmed by 0 bases and J by 4 bases, 14 bases remained unmatched. The CDR3 region has the DNA TGCGCCAGCAGCCAAGATCTCCCAGGTACAGGGGCGGGCACTGAAGCTTTCTTT. Protein product: CASSQDLPGTGAGTEAFF.